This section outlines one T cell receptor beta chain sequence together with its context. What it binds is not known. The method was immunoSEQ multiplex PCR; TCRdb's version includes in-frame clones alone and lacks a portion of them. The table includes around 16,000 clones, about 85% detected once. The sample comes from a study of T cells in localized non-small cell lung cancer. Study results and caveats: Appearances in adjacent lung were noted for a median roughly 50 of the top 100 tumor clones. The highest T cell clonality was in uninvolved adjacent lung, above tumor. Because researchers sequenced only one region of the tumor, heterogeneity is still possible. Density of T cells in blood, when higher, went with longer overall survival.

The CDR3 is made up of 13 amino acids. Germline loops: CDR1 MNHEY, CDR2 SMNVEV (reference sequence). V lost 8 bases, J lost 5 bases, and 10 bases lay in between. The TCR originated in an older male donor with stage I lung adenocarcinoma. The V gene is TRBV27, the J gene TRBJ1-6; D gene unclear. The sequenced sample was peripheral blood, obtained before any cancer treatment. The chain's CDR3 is CASAIRHNSPLHF. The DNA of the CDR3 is TGTGCCAGCGCGATCAGGCATAATTCACCCCTCCACTTT.